A single T cell receptor (beta chain) is shown here with its context. Method: immunoSEQ multiplex PCR; TCRdb's copy keeps in-frame clones and lacks some. The sample includes roughly 240,000 clones, 75% to 90% of them seen just once. This sample was included in a study of blood T cell repertoires in COVID-19. The germline gives CDR1 PRHDT, CDR2 FYEKMQ (reference sequence). With 5 bases removed from V and 2 bases from J, the gap between germline ends came to 27 bases. The CDR3 runs 19 residues. This receptor was taken from a man in his fifties who had been exposed to COVID-19. The chain couples TRBV13 to TRBJ1-2; possibly TRBD1 for D (6 bases). Sequencing was performed on PBMCs or T cells enriched from blood (not recorded which). The CDR3 DNA reads TGTGCCAGCAGCGTGTACAGGGCCCGCCTCGTCTCATTAAACTATGGCTACACCTTC. As protein: CASSVYRARLVSLNYGYTF.